This T cell receptor (beta chain) was observed in a study of identical twins. A universal primer site was created by template switching, with the cDNA bearing unique molecular identifiers. One entry per CDR3 protein, called by TCRdb with MiXCR from the 5' RACE reads. Counted here are hundreds of thousands of distinct CDR3 sequences, around 5.7% occurring once; the ten biggest clones make up 1.5% to 2%. Healthy Caucasians provided all donations. This clonotype has more than one count but fewer than ten. Source material: naive T cells sorted from blood. The source of this sequence is a man younger than 30 in good health.

The CDR3: CASRPNRMSGNTIYF. For the CDR3, the DNA is TGTGCCAGCAGACCAAACAGGATGTCTGGAAACACCATATATTTT. V is TRBV12-3 or TRBV12-4 and J is TRBJ1-3; tentatively, D is TRBD1 (5 bases). The V gene lost 6 bases and the J gene lost 1 base, with 13 bases spanning the gap. The CDR3 runs 15 residues.